The 20 T cell receptor beta chains given below trace back to one sample, sequenced in a study of T cells in Graves' hyperthyroidism and ophthalmopathy. Authors of the study amplified TCR beta CDR3 regions from RNA transcripts. The primer set for the first-round RT-PCR of the TCR CDR3 was HTBI. TCRdb itself ran the multiplex PCR reads through MiXCR, one entry per CDR3 protein. The sample carries 350,000 to 400,000 distinct CDR3 sequences, approximately 15% recorded once. The sequencing input was blood. These receptors were collected from a woman aged 25 to 45 with Graves' hyperthyroidism.

The chain is built from TRBV12-3 or TRBV12-4 and TRBJ1-6; possibly TRBD1 for D (5 bases). V lost 6 bases and J lost 5, with 17 bases in between. CDR3 length: 16 amino acids. The CDR3 region is CASRGPGVINNSPLHF. Written as DNA, the CDR3 is TGTGCCAGCAGGGGACCCGGAGTCATTAATAATTCACCCCTCCACTTT.

The rearrangement uses TRBV28 and TRBJ2-3, with D tentatively TRBD2 (5 bases). Trimming removed 6 bases at V and 2 bases at J, with 9 bases between. Germline V lookup: CDR1 MDHEN, CDR2 SYDVKM. The CDR3 consists of 13 residues. CDR3 nucleotide sequence: TGTGCCAGCAGCTCGGGGTTCACAGATACGCAGTATTTT. This encodes CASSSGFTDTQYF.

The sample holds a few counts of this clonotype. This sequence joins TRBV7-9 and TRBJ2-7; a possible D gene is TRBD1 (6 bases). This CDR3 spans 14 amino acids. Trimming removed 2 bases at V and 2 bases at J, with 10 bases between. Germline CDR1 is SEHNR and CDR2 is FQNEAQ (reference sequence). DNA of the CDR3: TGTGCCAGCAGCTTACGGGACATTACCTACGAGCAGTACTTC. Protein: CASSLRDITYEQYF.

This clonotype occurred many times. This rearrangement joins TRBV28 to TRBJ2-5; 8 nucleotides match TRBD2. Germline CDR1 is MDHEN and CDR2 is SYDVKM. The CDR3 consists of 14 residues. Germline trimming cut 5 bases from V and 10 bases from J; bases unmatched to any gene: 12. The chain's CDR3 is CASSPPGGKRNQYF. CDR3 DNA sequence: TGTGCCAGCAGTCCCCCGGGAGGGAAGAGGAACCAGTACTTC.

This clonotype was seen at least ten times. The gene calls are TRBV30 and TRBJ1-1; no reliable D call. Germline assignment: CDR1 GTSNPN and CDR2 SVGIG (reference sequence). The CDR3 has 12 residues. Trimming took 0 bases from V and 11 from J, leaving 13 bases between them. The CDR3 loop reads CAWSVRWGDAFF. DNA of the CDR3: TGTGCCTGGAGTGTACGATGGGGAGATGCTTTCTTT.

This clonotype was recorded at least ten times. This sequence joins TRBV28 and TRBJ2-3; 10 bases are shared with TRBD2. The CDR3 runs 18 residues. The V and J ends lost 3 bases and 3 bases, in that order; junction bases with no gene match: 12. From germline, CDR1 is MDHEN and CDR2 SYDVKM. The CDR3 nucleotides are TGTGCCAGCAGTTTGGGGTCCAAAAGCGGGAGGGTGACAGATACGCAGTATTTT. Encoded protein: CASSLGSKSGRVTDTQYF.

The chain has TRBV20-1 and TRBJ2-7; TRBD1 aligns across 11 bases. V shed 0 bases, J shed 5 bases, and the junction held 6 bases outside the gene matches. The length of the CDR3 is 15 residues. Germline CDR1 reads DFQATT; CDR2 reads SNEGSKA (reference sequence). The CDR3: CSARDLDRGQDEQYF. The CDR3 nucleotides are TGCAGTGCTAGAGATTTGGACAGGGGGCAGGACGAGCAGTACTTC.

This clonotype has a count of ten or more. The gene calls are TRBV12-3 or TRBV12-4 and TRBJ2-3; tentatively, D is TRBD2 (5 bases). Trimming took off 5 bases at V and 8 bases at J, with 11 bases between the two ends. This CDR3 is 12 amino acids long. In DNA, the CDR3 is TGTGCCAGCAGTAGGACCGGGGTTACGCAGTATTTT. Encoded protein: CASSRTGVTQYF.

This clonotype appeared a single time. This rearrangement joins TRBV20-1 to TRBJ1-1; D is uncertain. Germline V CDR1 and CDR2: DFQATT, SNEGSKA (reference sequence). The V end was cut by 2 bases, the J end by 1 base, with 5 bases between. This CDR3 has 12 residues. In nucleotides, the CDR3 is TGCAGTGCTAGAAAAGGGAACACTGAAGCTTTCTTT. As protein: CSARKGNTEAFF.

The chain recombines TRBV7-2 with TRBJ1-1; maybe TRBD1 (5 bases). Germline V gene sequence: CDR1 SGHTA, CDR2 FQGNSA. The CDR3 extends over 14 amino acids. V was shortened by 7 bases and J by 4 bases, with 16 bases between the two germline ends. The DNA of the CDR3 is TGTGCCAGCACCACGGACGGCGGGGGCACTGAAGCTTTCTTT. Translation gives CASTTDGGGTEAFF.

This sequence joins TRBV7-2 and TRBJ2-3; D remains unclear. The CDR3 runs to 14 residues. CDR1 is SGHTA and CDR2 is FQGNSA in the germline V gene. V was pared by 5 bases and J by 7 bases, with 16 bases between. CDR3 DNA sequence: TGTGCCAGCAGCAGTAGGGATCCACAATATACGCAGTATTTT. This gives the protein CASSSRDPQYTQYF.

This rearrangement joins TRBV11-1 to TRBJ2-4; 8 nucleotides match TRBD1. This CDR3 contains 15 residues. The V segment lost 6 bases and the J segment 4 bases; nucleotides outside the gene matches: 8. Germline values: CDR1 SGHAT, CDR2 FQDESV (reference sequence). CDR3 sequence (DNA): TGTGCCAGCAGACCCGGACAGGGTAGAAAAAACATTCAGTACTTC. Protein: CASRPGQGRKNIQYF. Together with reference TRBV11-1 and TRBJ2-4, the CDR3 gives the full variable domain: EAEVAQSPRYKITEKSQAVAFWCDPISGHATLYWYRQILGQGPELLVQFQDESVVDDSQLPKDRFSAERLKGVDSTLKIQPAELGDSAMYLCASRPGQGRKNIQYFGAGTRLSVL.

This clonotype was found many times. The chain combines TRBV5-1 with TRBJ1-1; 7 bases are shared with TRBD1. V lost 0 bases, J lost 10 bases, and 9 bases stayed unmatched. The CDR3 runs to 14 residues. Germline assignment: CDR1 SGHRS and CDR2 YFSETQ. CDR3 loop: CASSLAQGQGGAFF. The CDR3 region has the DNA TGCGCCAGCAGCTTGGCTCAGGGGCAGGGGGGAGCTTTCTTT.

This clonotype was observed at least ten times. The rearrangement links TRBV5-1 to TRBJ2-3; D is possibly TRBD1 (5 bases). The germline V gene encodes CDR1 SGHRS and CDR2 YFSETQ. Trimming removed 2 bases from V and 5 bases from J, with 15 bases in between. The CDR3 loop spans 15 amino acids. CDR3: CASSFVGRGVDTQYF. The CDR3 DNA sequence: TGCGCCAGCAGCTTTGTGGGGCGCGGTGTAGATACGCAGTATTTT.

V usage is TRBV14 and J usage is TRBJ2-7; 10 bases map to TRBD2. Germline V CDR1 and CDR2: SGHDN, FVKESK. The J segment lost 6 bases and the V segment lost 3 bases, leaving 8 bases of the junction unmatched. The CDR3 runs 15 residues. The CDR3 protein is CASSQGLANPFEQYF. The CDR3 DNA is TGTGCCAGCAGCCAGGGACTAGCGAATCCCTTCGAGCAGTACTTC.

This clonotype occurred a few times. The chain joins TRBV2 to TRBJ2-5; tentatively, D is TRBD1 (6 bases). Germline loops: CDR1 SNHLY, CDR2 FYNNEI. The CDR3 contains 15 residues. The ends were cut back, 8 bases at V and 1 base at J, with 17 bases in the middle. In nucleotides, the CDR3 is TGTGCCAGCGGGGGCAGGATTAGCGTCCAAGAGACCCAGTACTTC. Translated: CASGGRISVQETQYF. The full variable domain, its missing parts supplied by reference TRBV2 and TRBJ2-5, is EPEVTQTPSHQVTQMGQEVILRCVPISNHLYFYWYRQILGQKVEFLVSFYNNEISEKSEIFDDQFSVERPDGSNFTLKIRSTKLEDSAMYFCASGGRISVQETQYFGPGTRLLVL.

As to this clonotype: Relative to the germline gene, one junction end is altered; a read error may explain this. This rearrangement joins TRBV24-1 to TRBJ1-4, with 7 bases aligning to TRBD1. CDR3 size: 16 residues. CDR1 KGHDR and CDR2 SFDVKD come from the germline V gene. CDR3 in amino acids: CATGERTGSSGEKLFF. CDR3 DNA sequence: TGTGCCACCGGTGAAAGGACAGGATCGAGCGGAGAAAAACTGTTTTTT.

This clonotype was observed at least ten times. The rearrangement links TRBV30 to TRBJ2-5, with D hard to call. Germline-derived CDR1 and CDR2 are GTSNPN and SVGIG (reference sequence). The CDR3 runs 13 residues. V dropped 5 bases and J dropped 4 bases, with 14 bases sitting between them. For the CDR3, the DNA is TGTGCCTGGGGTCCTGCGGTTGGAGAGACCCAGTACTTC. This codes for CAWGPAVGETQYF.

This clonotype came up a few times. The chain links TRBV15 to TRBJ1-1; the match to TRBD1 covers 7 bases. The CDR3 extends over 14 amino acids. V lost 0 bases, J lost 11 bases, and 9 bases stayed unmatched. CDR1 LNHNV and CDR2 YYDKDF come from the germline V gene (reference sequence). The CDR3 DNA reads as TGTGCCACCAGCAGAGAGACAACCGGGACAGCGGCTTTCTTT. Amino acid sequence: CATSRETTGTAAFF.

This clonotype has ten or more counts. V gene TRBV7-9 combines with J gene TRBJ1-1; no clear D gene. In germline, CDR1 is SEHNR, CDR2 FQNEAQ (reference sequence). The CDR3 covers 11 residues. Trimming removed 11 bases at V and 2 bases at J, with 9 bases between. CDR3 DNA: TGTGCCCTCGGCAGAAACACTGAAGCTTTCTTT. Amino acids: CALGRNTEAFF.